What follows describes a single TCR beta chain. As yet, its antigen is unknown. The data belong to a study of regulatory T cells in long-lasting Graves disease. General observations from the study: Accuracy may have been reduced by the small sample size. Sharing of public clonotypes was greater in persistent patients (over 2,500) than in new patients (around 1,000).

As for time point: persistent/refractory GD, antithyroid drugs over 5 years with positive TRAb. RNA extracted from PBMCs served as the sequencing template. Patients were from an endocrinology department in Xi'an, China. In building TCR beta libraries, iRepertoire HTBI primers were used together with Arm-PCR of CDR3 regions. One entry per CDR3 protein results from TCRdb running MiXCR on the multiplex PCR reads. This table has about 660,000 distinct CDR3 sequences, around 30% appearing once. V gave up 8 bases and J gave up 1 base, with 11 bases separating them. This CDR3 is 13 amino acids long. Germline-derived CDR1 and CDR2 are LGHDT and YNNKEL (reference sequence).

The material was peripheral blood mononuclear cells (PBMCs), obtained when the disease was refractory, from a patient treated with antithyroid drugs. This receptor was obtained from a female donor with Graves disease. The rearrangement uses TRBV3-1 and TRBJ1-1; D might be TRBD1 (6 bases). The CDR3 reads CASWGGANTEAFF. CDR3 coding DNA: TGTGCCAGCTGGGGGGGGGCGAACACTGAAGCTTTCTTT.